This TCR beta chain derives from a study of post-analysis software for immune sequencing data. General study findings and limits: Batch-matched samples strongly co-clustered by F measure. Roughly five TRBV segments, including TRBV5-6, TRBV5-1 and TRBV20-1, were more frequent in patients than controls.

Germline-derived CDR1 and CDR2 are SGHAT and FQNNGV. The CDR3 totals 18 residues. The V gene end was trimmed by 5 bases and the J gene end by 3 bases; junction bases not matched to a gene: 13. Unique molecular identifiers were carried by the TCR beta cDNA libraries. MiXCR was run by TCRdb on the PCR reads, yielding one entry per CDR3 protein. The table shows hundreds of thousands of distinct CDR3 sequences, with 25% to 30% occurring only once. About this clonotype: The antigen is not known.

The chain recombines TRBV11-2 with TRBJ2-3; TRBD2 agrees at 11 bases. The sequenced material came from blood. This TCR was recovered from a girl between 5 and 17 years old with multiple sclerosis. CDR3: CASSPNQGLAAGTDTQYF. In DNA, the CDR3 is TGTGCCAGCAGCCCGAACCAGGGACTAGCGGCGGGTACAGATACGCAGTATTTT.